This TCR beta chain appears in the sequencing data of a study of CD8 T cells in Susac syndrome. From blood CD8+ and CD4+ T cells, TCR beta sequences were generated. As controls, healthy donors matched for age and sex were used. The CD8+ and CD4+ T cells were negatively isolated, with the TEMRA cells enriched by FACS. Trimming pared 5 bases from V and 8 bases from J, leaving 15 bases between. Germline V gives CDR1 SQVTM, CDR2 ANQGSEA. This CDR3 has 12 amino acids. With random hexamers, roughly 0.45 to 1 ug RNA was reverse transcribed. Multiplex PCR with immunoSEQ amplified the TCR beta CDR3 across 54 Vbeta and 13 Jbeta. TCRdb recomputed calls from the immunoSEQ multiplex PCR reads with MiXCR, one row per CDR3 protein. Seen here are approximately 150,000 distinct CDR3 sequences, around 93% observed once, and the top ten hold about 0.14%.

The chain is built from TRBV29-1 and TRBJ1-1; D is perhaps TRBD1 (5 bases). Source material: CD4+ T cells from PBMCs. This clonotype originated in a human donor in good health. CDR3 in DNA: TGCAGCGTTCACACGGACACGGCCGAAGCTTTCTTT. Translated, it gives CSVHTDTAEAFF. Based on the CDR3 plus reference TRBV29-1 and TRBJ1-1, the full variable domain is SAVISQKPSRDICQRGTSLTIQCQVDSQVTMMFWYRQQPGQSLTLIATANQGSEATYESGFVIDKFPISRPNLTFSTLTVSNMSPEDSSIYLCSVHTDTAEAFFGQGTRLTVV.